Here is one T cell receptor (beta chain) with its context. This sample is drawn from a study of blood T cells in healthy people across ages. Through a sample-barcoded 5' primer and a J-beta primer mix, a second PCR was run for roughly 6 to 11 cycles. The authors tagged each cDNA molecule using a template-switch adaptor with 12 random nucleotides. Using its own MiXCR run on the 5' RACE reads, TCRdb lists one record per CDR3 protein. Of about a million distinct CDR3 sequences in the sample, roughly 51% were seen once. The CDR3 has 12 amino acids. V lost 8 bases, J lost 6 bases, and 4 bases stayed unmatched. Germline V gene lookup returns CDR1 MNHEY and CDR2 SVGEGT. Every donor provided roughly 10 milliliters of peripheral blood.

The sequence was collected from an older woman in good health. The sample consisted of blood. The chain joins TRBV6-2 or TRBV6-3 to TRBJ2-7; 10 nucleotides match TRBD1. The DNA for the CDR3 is TGTGCCAGCCGGGACAGGGGTCGCGAGCAGTACTTC. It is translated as CASRDRGREQYF.